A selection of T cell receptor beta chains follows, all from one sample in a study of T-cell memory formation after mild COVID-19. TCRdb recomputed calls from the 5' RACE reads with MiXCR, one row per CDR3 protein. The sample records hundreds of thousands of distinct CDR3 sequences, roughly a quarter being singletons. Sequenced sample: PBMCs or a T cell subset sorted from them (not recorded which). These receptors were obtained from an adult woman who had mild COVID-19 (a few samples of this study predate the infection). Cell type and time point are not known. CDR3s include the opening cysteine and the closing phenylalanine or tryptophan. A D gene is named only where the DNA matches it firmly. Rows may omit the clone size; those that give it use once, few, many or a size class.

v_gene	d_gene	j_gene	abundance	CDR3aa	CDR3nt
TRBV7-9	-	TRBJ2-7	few	CASSLRQGGSYEQYF	TGTGCCAGCAGCCTCCGACAGGGAGGCTCCTACGAGCAGTACTTC
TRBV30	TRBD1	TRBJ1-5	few	CAWSAGQASNQPQHF	TGTGCCTGGAGTGCGGGACAGGCTAGCAATCAGCCCCAGCATTTT
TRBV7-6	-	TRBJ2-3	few	CASSNRDRRADTQYF	TGTGCCAGCAGCAACCGGGACCGGCGTGCAGATACGCAGTATTTT
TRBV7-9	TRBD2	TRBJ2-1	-	CASSFSSGRFNEQFF	TGTGCCAGCAGCTTTTCTAGCGGAAGATTCAATGAGCAGTTCTTC
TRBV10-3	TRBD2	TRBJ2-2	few	CAISEFSNKGLAGVTGELFF	TGTGCCATCAGTGAGTTTTCCAACAAAGGACTAGCGGGAGTAACCGGGGAGCTGTTTTTT
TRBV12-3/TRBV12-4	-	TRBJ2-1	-	CASSPDYSYNEQFF	TGTGCCAGCAGTCCGGACTACTCCTACAATGAGCAGTTCTTC
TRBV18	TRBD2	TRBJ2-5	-	CASSPTSRQETQYF	TGTGCCAGCTCACCGACTAGCAGACAAGAGACCCAGTACTTC
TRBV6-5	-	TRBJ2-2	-	CASSGGFGTGELFF	TGTGCCAGCTCTGGGGGTTTTGGCACCGGGGAGCTGTTTTTT
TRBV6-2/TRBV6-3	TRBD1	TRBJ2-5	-	CASVPRPGGRQTQYF	TGTGCCAGCGTCCCACGACCAGGGGGCAGGCAGACCCAGTACTTC
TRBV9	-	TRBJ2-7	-	CASSVNSGYQQYF	TGTGCCAGCAGCGTAAATAGCGGCTACCAGCAGTACTTC
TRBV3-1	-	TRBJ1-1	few	CASSQDRYGEAFF	TGTGCCAGCAGCCAAGACCGATACGGTGAAGCTTTCTTT
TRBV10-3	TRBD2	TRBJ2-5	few	CAIAAGGETQYF	TGTGCCATCGCAGCGGGAGGAGAGACCCAGTACTTC
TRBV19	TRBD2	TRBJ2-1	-	CASDWGLARSASNEQFF	TGTGCCAGTGACTGGGGACTAGCGAGGAGTGCCTCAAATGAGCAGTTCTTC
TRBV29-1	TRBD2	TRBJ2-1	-	CSVGLAGKGAYNEQFF	TGCAGCGTTGGGCTAGCGGGAAAGGGGGCGTACAATGAGCAGTTCTTC
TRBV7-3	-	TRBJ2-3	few	CASSSNSFSTDTQYF	TGTGCCAGCAGCTCAAACAGCTTTAGCACAGATACGCAGTATTTT